These T cell receptor beta chains were read from a single sample in a study of persistence of HIV-infected CD4 T cells. For these TCRs, the target antigens are not known. TCRdb keeps only in-frame clones here, not all; method: immunoSEQ multiplex PCR. The table records 45,000 or so clones, approximately 90% of them present only once. Sequences were derived from CD4+ T cells sorted from PBMCs after roughly 17-hour stimulation, sampled from a patient who received antiretroviral therapy. These TCRs come from an adult woman with HIV who was CMV-seropositive. Both conserved end residues are part of each CDR3. The order of the fields is CDR3 DNA, CDR3 protein, V gene, clone size, J gene, D gene. D genes are given only for firm matches. Clone size, where shown, is once, few, many, or a class for clones that have expanded.

TGTGCCAGTAGTGCTCTACAGGGCAATGAGCAGTTCTTC CASSALQGNEQFF TRBV19 once TRBJ2-1 .
TGTGCCAGCAGTTTTGAGGTCCATGGCTACACCTTC CASSFEVHGYTF TRBV28 . TRBJ1-2 .
TGTGCCTGGAGTGTAGGGCAGGGGAGTGAAGCTTTCTTT CAWSVGQGSEAFF TRBV30 . TRBJ1-1 .
TGTGCCAGCAGTTCGCGAGCGTTCTACGAGCAGTACTTC CASSSRAFYEQYF TRBV6-5 . TRBJ2-7 .
TGTGCCAGCAGCCCGCAGACAGTTTCTCCTGAAGCTTTCTTT CASSPQTVSPEAFF TRBV7-9 . TRBJ1-1 .
TGTGCCAGTTGGGAGTTGGGGACGAACACTGAAGCTTTCTTT CASWELGTNTEAFF TRBV19 . TRBJ1-1 .
TGTGCCAGTAGTATAGTTGGGGGCGGGAGCAATCAGCCCCAGCATTTT CASSIVGGGSNQPQHF TRBV19 . TRBJ1-5 .
TGTGCCAGCAGTGACCGGGCCACCGGGGAGCTGTTTTTT CASSDRATGELFF TRBV6-1 . TRBJ2-2 .
TGTGCCAGCAGTCGGGACAGAATCTATGGCTACACCTTC CASSRDRIYGYTF TRBV12-3/TRBV12-4 . TRBJ1-2 TRBD1
TGTGCCAGCAGTCCCAGACCCCCAAATACGCAGTATTTT CASSPRPPNTQYF TRBV12-3/TRBV12-4 . TRBJ2-3 .
TGTGCCAGCATGGTCAGGGGCGAAAAACTGTTTTTT CASMVRGEKLFF TRBV12-3/TRBV12-4 . TRBJ1-4 .
TGTGCCAGCAGCGTAGATTTAGGGGCTTCGGGGCAAAAACTGTTTTTT CASSVDLGASGQKLFF TRBV9 . TRBJ1-4 .
TGCGCCAGCAGCCTTGGTTTTGGGAGCGGGGACCTTTTGGGCACAGATACGCAGTATTTT CASSLGFGSGDLLGTDTQYF TRBV5-1 . TRBJ2-3 TRBD2
TGCGCCAGCAGCTTGGCATCCGCTATAGGTGGCGAAGCTTTCTTT CASSLASAIGGEAFF TRBV5-1 . TRBJ1-1 .
TGTGCCAGCAGCACAAAAGGGGATTCACCCCTCCACTTT CASSTKGDSPLHF TRBV7-6 once TRBJ1-6 .
TGTGCCAGCAGCCAACAGGCGGGGGCCATTTACACAGATACGCAGTATTTT CASSQQAGAIYTDTQYF TRBV14 . TRBJ2-3 .
TGTGCCAGCTCACCCGTTGCAGGGGGCACTGAAGCTTTCTTT CASSPVAGGTEAFF TRBV18 . TRBJ1-1 TRBD1